This T cell receptor (beta chain) was captured in a study of blood T cell repertoires in COVID-19. Turning to the study itself: Sites in the United States, Italy and Spain provided acute and convalescent COVID-19 samples. T cells, B-cell-depleted T cells, or PBMCs provided the cDNA or gDNA that served as material.

Deletions cut 0 bases from V and 5 bases from J, with 18 bases between. The CDR3 has 17 residues. Germline CDR1 is LGHNA and CDR2 is YSLEER. In the study's own analysis: Amplifying reference gene primers gave estimates of nucleated cell counts. Method: immunoSEQ multiplex PCR; TCRdb's copy keeps in-frame clones and lacks some. That table supplies the V and J calls and clone size; D and trimming were determined from the DNA. The table includes tens of thousands of clones, nearly 90% detected once. V usage is TRBV4-3 and J usage is TRBJ2-3; weak D call: TRBD2 (7 bases). Sequenced material: peripheral blood. This clonotype was sampled from a man aged 50-59 years with active COVID-19. This CDR3 is CASSQDIGGGSRDTQYF. Written as DNA, the CDR3 is TGCGCCAGCAGCCAAGATATCGGCGGGGGCTCCAGAGATACGCAGTATTTT.